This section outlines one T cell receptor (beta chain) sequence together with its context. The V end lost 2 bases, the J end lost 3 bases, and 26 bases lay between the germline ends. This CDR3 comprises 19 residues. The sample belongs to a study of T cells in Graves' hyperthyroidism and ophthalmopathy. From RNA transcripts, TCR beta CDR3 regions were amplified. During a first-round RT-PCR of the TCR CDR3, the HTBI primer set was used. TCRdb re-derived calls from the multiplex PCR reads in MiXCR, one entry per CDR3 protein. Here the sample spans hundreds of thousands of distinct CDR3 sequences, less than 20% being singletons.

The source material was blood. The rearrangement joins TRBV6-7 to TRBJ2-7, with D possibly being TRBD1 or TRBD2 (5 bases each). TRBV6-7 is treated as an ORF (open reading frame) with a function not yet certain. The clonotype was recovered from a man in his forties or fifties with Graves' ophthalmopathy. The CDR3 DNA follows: TGTGCCAGCAGTTACCTCCAGACGAGGGGTTTAGGTTATGGCTACGAGCAGTACTTC. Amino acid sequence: CASSYLQTRGLGYGYEQYF.